This entry lists 32 T cell receptor beta chains sequenced from one sample in a study of blood T cell repertoires in COVID-19. Assay: immunoSEQ multiplex PCR; the TCRdb copy retains only in-frame clones and omits some. This table holds 270,000 or so clones, 70% to 90% found once. The sequenced sample was peripheral blood. The receptors come from a woman aged 25 to 39 with active or convalescent COVID-19.

The chain links TRBV6-2 or TRBV6-3 to TRBJ1-2; perhaps TRBD1 as D (6 bases). The germline V gene has CDR1 MNHEY and CDR2 SVGEGT. V lost 5 bases and J lost 3, with 10 bases in between. CDR3 size: 13 residues. CDR3 in DNA: TGTGCCAGCAGTACCTGGACAGACTATGGCTACACCTTC. Translating gives CASSTWTDYGYTF.

This clone was recorded only once. The chain couples TRBV5-1 to TRBJ1-2, with a tentative D call TRBD1 (6 bases). CDR1 is SGHRS and CDR2 is YFSETQ in the germline V gene. The CDR3 consists of 15 residues. V lost 0 bases and J lost 6, with 15 bases in between. The CDR3 nucleotides are TGCGCCAGCAGCTTGGCAGGTCACAGGGAGAATGGCTACACCTTC. This translates into CASSLAGHRENGYTF.

The chain joins TRBV6-5 to TRBJ2-1; 9 bases are a match to TRBD2. J lost 7 bases, V lost 8 bases, and 9 bases had no gene match. Germline CDR1 reads MNHEY; CDR2 reads SVGAGI. CDR3 size: 14 residues. The CDR3 nucleotides are TGTGCCAGCGGCAGGACTAGCGCGGTAAATGAGCAGTTCTTC. Translating gives CASGRTSAVNEQFF.

The genes are TRBV3-1 (or the pseudogene TRBV3-2) and TRBJ2-5, with a tentative D call TRBD2 (5 bases). The V end was cut by 0 bases, the J end by 3 bases, with 8 bases between. CDR1 is LGHDT and CDR2 is YNNKEL in the germline V gene (reference sequence). The CDR3 is 14 amino acids. CDR3 DNA: TGTGCCAGCAGCCAAGAAACGGGAAAAGAGACCCAGTACTTC. This translates into CASSQETGKETQYF.

This clone appeared once. The rearrangement joins TRBV6-5 to TRBJ2-3, with 9 bases that match TRBD1. In germline, CDR1 is MNHEY, CDR2 SVGAGI. Trimming took 8 bases from V and 3 from J; bases not matched to a gene: 9. This CDR3 region has 15 residues. The CDR3 nucleotides read TGTGCCAGCCGGGGGGAAGGACAGGGGACAGATACGCAGTATTTT. Protein: CASRGEGQGTDTQYF.

The gene calls are TRBV27 and TRBJ1-1; the D gene is possibly TRBD1 (5 bases). CDR1 is MNHEY, CDR2 SMNVEV, per germline (reference sequence). The V end was cut by 5 bases, the J end by 8 bases, with 15 bases between. This CDR3 comprises 13 residues. The CDR3 DNA sequence: TGTGCCAGCAGTCCCTATCAGACAGCAGAAGCTTTCTTT. This gives the protein CASSPYQTAEAFF.

This clone was seen only once. The CDR3 protein is CASSPEGVVGNQPQHF. CDR3 DNA: TGTGCCAGCTCACCCGAAGGGGTGGTCGGCAATCAGCCCCAGCATTTT. The chain links TRBV18 to TRBJ1-5; D is perhaps TRBD1 (5 bases). The CDR3 is made up of 16 amino acids. Deletions cut 3 bases from V and 2 bases from J, with 14 bases between. Germline V gene sequence: CDR1 KGHSH, CDR2 LQKENI.

The V and J genes are TRBV13 and TRBJ1-2; possibly TRBD1 for D (6 bases). The length of the CDR3 is 15 residues. Germline CDR1 PRHDT, CDR2 FYEKMQ (reference sequence). The ends were cut back, 4 bases at V and 1 base at J, with 13 bases in the middle. The CDR3, as DNA: TGTGCCAGCAGCTCCGGGACATCCTTTAACTATGGCTACACCTTC. Protein product: CASSSGTSFNYGYTF.

The chain uses TRBV10-3 and TRBJ1-6, with D possibly matching TRBD1 (6 bases). Germline lookup yields CDR1 ENHRY and CDR2 SYGVKD. Trimming removed 5 bases from V and 7 bases from J, with 12 bases in between. The CDR3 is made up of 14 amino acids. In DNA, the CDR3 is TGTGCCATCAGTTTGGACAGAGAAAATTCACCCCTCCACTTT. Translating it yields CAISLDRENSPLHF.

The chain links TRBV5-1 to TRBJ2-3; tentatively, D is TRBD1 (5 bases). The CDR3 has 15 residues. The germline V gene has CDR1 SGHRS and CDR2 YFSETQ. The V gene lost 5 bases and the J gene lost 6 bases, with 19 bases spanning the gap. CDR3 residues: CASSGAAQIGDTQYF. CDR3 bases: TGCGCCAGCAGTGGGGCAGCGCAGATTGGGGATACGCAGTATTTT.

The chain is built from TRBV2 and TRBJ2-5; no firm D call. CDR1 SNHLY and CDR2 FYNNEI come from the germline V gene. The CDR3 sequence is 11 residues long. V shed 5 bases and J shed 7 bases, with 8 bases lying between them. The CDR3 nucleotides are TGTGCCAGCAGTCTTATACTGACCCAGTACTTC. Protein: CASSLILTQYF.

J is TRBJ1-2 and V is TRBV2, with a possible D match to TRBD1 (5 bases). The germline gives CDR1 SNHLY, CDR2 FYNNEI. Between the trimmed V and J ends, which lost 3 bases and 0 bases, there was a span of 11 bases. This CDR3 spans 15 amino acids. This CDR3 is CASSEGRGSNYGYTF. The CDR3 DNA reads as TGTGCCAGCAGTGAGGGGAGGGGATCTAACTATGGCTACACCTTC.

The chain recombines TRBV19 with TRBJ1-2; weak D call: TRBD1 (5 bases). CDR3 length equals 13 residues. Germline CDR1 is LNHDA and CDR2 is SQIVND (reference sequence). With 2 bases removed from V and 4 bases from J, the gap between germline ends came to 8 bases. The CDR3 coding sequence is TGTGCCAGTAGTATAATGGGGCTCTATGGCTACACCTTC. Translating it yields CASSIMGLYGYTF.

About this clone: Other nucleotide sequences from this sample produce the same CDR3. V and J are TRBV19 and TRBJ1-3; maybe TRBD1 (6 bases). V was trimmed by 3 bases and J by 0 bases, leaving 9 bases between them. The CDR3 contains 15 residues. Germline V gene sequence: CDR1 LNHDA, CDR2 SQIVND (reference sequence). CDR3 in DNA: TGTGCCAGTAGTATCACAGGGAGCTCTGGAAACACCATATATTTT. It is translated as CASSITGSSGNTIYF.

The chain combines TRBV4-1 with TRBJ2-7; D is unclear. Germline V gene sequence: CDR1 MGHRA, CDR2 YSYEKL. This CDR3 comprises 17 residues. V was pared by 5 bases and J by 0 bases, with 20 bases between. The CDR3 sequence is CASSARSQVASSYEQYF. The CDR3 DNA reads TGCGCCAGCAGCGCAAGGTCCCAGGTCGCGAGCTCCTACGAGCAGTACTTC.

The genes are TRBV29-1 and TRBJ2-7; 7 nucleotides align to TRBD2. V was pared by 1 base and J by 3 bases, with 6 bases of the junction left unmatched. Germline V gene lookup returns CDR1 SQVTM and CDR2 ANQGSEA. This CDR3 contains 14 residues. The CDR3 coding sequence is TGCAGCGTTGAAGTGGCGGCGGGGGTCTACGAGCAGTACTTC. It is translated as CSVEVAAGVYEQYF.

The chain's CDR3 is CASSSRLAGGNQETQYF. The CDR3 nucleotides are TGTGCCAGCAGCTCCAGACTAGCGGGGGGTAATCAAGAGACCCAGTACTTC. The chain is built from TRBV13 and TRBJ2-5, with 13 bases fitting TRBD2. The CDR3 sequence is 17 residues long. V dropped 4 bases and J dropped 2; count of bases not matched to a gene: 7. The germline V gene has CDR1 PRHDT and CDR2 FYEKMQ (reference sequence).

A word on this clone: Other DNA variants within this sample encode the same CDR3. The rearrangement joins TRBV19 to TRBJ2-7, with D possibly TRBD2 on 5 matching bases. The V and J ends lost 6 bases and 9 bases respectively, with 21 bases between them. The CDR3 is made up of 14 amino acids. Germline CDR1 LNHDA, CDR2 SQIVND (reference sequence). The CDR3 region has the DNA TGTGCCAGTAGCCCAAGGACGGATGCGGGTGGGCAGTACTTC. It codes for CASSPRTDAGGQYF. Using reference TRBV19 and TRBJ2-7 for the parts outside the CDR3, the full variable domain is DGGITQSPKYLFRKEGQNVTLSCEQNLNHDAMYWYRQDPGQGLRLIYYSQIVNDFQKGDIAEGYSVSREKKESFPLTVTSAQKNPTAFYLCASSPRTDAGGQYFGPGTRLTVT.

This chain joins TRBV12-3 or TRBV12-4 and TRBJ1-2, with 9 bases identical to TRBD1. The CDR3 extends over 12 amino acids. V lost 5 bases and J lost 8; bases outside the gene matches: 3. CDR3 in DNA: TGTGCCAGCAGTCGTGACAGGGGGGGCTACACCTTC. It translates to CASSRDRGGYTF.

The rearrangement joins TRBV7-8 to TRBJ1-2, with TRBD1 matching over 7 bases. With 1 base clipped from V and 1 base from J, the junction kept 3 bases outside the gene matches. This CDR3 contains 15 residues. Germline values: CDR1 SGHVS, CDR2 FQNEAQ. Written as DNA, the CDR3 is TGTGCCAGCAGCTTAGGACAGGGTTTTAACTATGGCTACACCTTC. It specifies CASSLGQGFNYGYTF.

This chain connects TRBV6-1 to TRBJ2-1; 9 positions match TRBD1. V gave up 3 bases and J gave up 5 bases; unmatched junction bases: 17. The V gene's germline CDR1 is MNHNS and CDR2 SASEGT. The CDR3 has 19 amino acids. The CDR3 nucleotides read TGTGCCAGCAGTGATCTCCGAGTGTTGGGACAGGGAGTCCACAATGAGCAGTTCTTC. Translating it yields CASSDLRVLGQGVHNEQFF.

This sequence joins TRBV29-1 and TRBJ1-2, with D unresolved. V lost 4 bases, J lost 5 bases, and 14 bases lay in between. Per the germline V gene, CDR1 is SQVTM and CDR2 is ANQGSEA. The CDR3 runs to 13 residues. The CDR3 sequence is CSVAEGDRYGYTF. As DNA, the CDR3 is TGCAGCGTTGCAGAGGGAGATCGGTATGGCTACACCTTC. The variable domain in full, completed from reference TRBV29-1 and TRBJ1-2, reads SAVISQKPSRDICQRGTSLTIQCQVDSQVTMMFWYRQQPGQSLTLIATANQGSEATYESGFVIDKFPISRPNLTFSTLTVSNMSPEDSSIYLCSVAEGDRYGYTFGSGTRLTVV.

This clone came up a few times. The chain has TRBV5-1 and TRBJ2-3; 8 bases agree with TRBD2. Germline CDR1 and CDR2: SGHRS and YFSETQ. The CDR3 loop spans 18 amino acids. The junction had 9 bases not matched to a gene; V was cut back by 0 bases and J by 0 bases. The DNA of the CDR3 is TGCGCCAGCAGCTTGGCCCTACTAGCGGCAACTAGCACAGATACGCAGTATTTT. Translating gives CASSLALLAATSTDTQYF.

This clone was found once. The J gene is TRBJ1-1, the V gene TRBV30, with D possibly matching TRBD1 (5 bases). The CDR3 covers 16 residues. With 3 bases removed from V and 3 bases from J, the gap between germline ends came to 20 bases. Germline-derived CDR1 and CDR2 are GTSNPN and SVGIG (reference sequence). The CDR3 DNA sequence: TGTGCCTGGAGCCCAGGGAAGGTCAGCAGTCACACTGAAGCTTTCTTT. Protein product: CAWSPGKVSSHTEAFF.

V gene TRBV7-9 combines with J gene TRBJ1-4; D might be TRBD1 (6 bases). Between the trimmed V and J ends, which lost 11 bases and 4 bases, there was a span of 14 bases. Per germline, CDR1 SEHNR and CDR2 FQNEAQ (reference sequence). The length of the CDR3 is 13 residues. The CDR3 loop is CASNRDINEKLFF. Here the CDR3 DNA reads TGTGCCTCCAACCGGGACATTAATGAAAAACTGTTTTTT.

This clone was detected only once. The chain joins TRBV4-1 to TRBJ2-7; TRBD2 might be the D (6 bases). The CDR3 is 16 residues long. Germline V CDR1 and CDR2: MGHRA, YSYEKL. V lost 2 bases and J 1 base, leaving 15 bases between the germline ends. The CDR3 nucleotides are TGCGCCAGCAGCCAAAGGGTTCAGGGAGGTTCCTACGAGCAGTACTTC. As protein: CASSQRVQGGSYEQYF.

This sequence joins TRBV30 and TRBJ2-2; 9 nucleotides line up with TRBD2. V lost 3 bases, J lost 7 bases, and 9 bases stayed unmatched. The CDR3 is 15 amino acids. The germline V gene encodes CDR1 GTSNPN and CDR2 SVGIG (reference sequence). CDR3 region: CAWRPSGGSGGELFF. For the CDR3, the DNA is TGTGCCTGGAGGCCCAGCGGGGGGAGTGGCGGGGAGCTGTTTTTT.

The chain recombines TRBV30 with TRBJ1-1; no clear D. With 0 bases removed from V and 9 bases from J, the gap between germline ends came to 8 bases. Germline V gene data show CDR1 as GTSNPN and CDR2 as SVGIG (reference sequence). This CDR3 is 11 amino acids long. CDR3 protein: CAWSVSSQAFF. As DNA, the CDR3 is TGTGCCTGGAGTGTTTCTAGCCAAGCTTTCTTT.

The V and J genes are TRBV2 and TRBJ2-2; 9 positions match TRBD1. Germline V lookup: CDR1 SNHLY, CDR2 FYNNEI. Trimming at V came to 6 bases and at J to 5 bases, leaving 4 bases not matched to a gene. CDR3 length equals 14 residues. DNA for the CDR3: TGTGCCAGCAGAGGACAGGGGTGGACCGGGGAGCTGTTTTTT. It yields the protein CASRGQGWTGELFF.

The chain links TRBV2 to TRBJ1-1, with no clear D. The CDR3 runs 14 residues. V lost 6 bases and J 3 bases, leaving 14 bases between the germline ends. Looked up from germline, CDR1 is SNHLY and CDR2 is FYNNEI. The CDR3 DNA reads as TGTGCCAGCAGGGGCCTCACGGCCTACACTGAAGCTTTCTTT. Translation: CASRGLTAYTEAFF.

The chain combines TRBV6-5 with TRBJ2-7; D might be TRBD1 (6 bases). Germline CDR1 MNHEY, CDR2 SVGAGI. This CDR3 comprises 14 residues. V was cut by 2 bases and J by 5 bases, with 13 bases left in between. The CDR3 region is CASSYNLDSNEQYF. The CDR3 nucleotides are TGTGCCAGCAGTTACAACCTGGACAGCAACGAGCAGTACTTC.

The rearrangement joins TRBV19 to TRBJ1-6; TRBD1 is a possible D gene (5 bases). V was shortened by 5 bases and J by 0 bases, with 11 bases between the two germline ends. Germline loops: CDR1 LNHDA, CDR2 SQIVND (reference sequence). The length of the CDR3 is 16 residues. Written as DNA, the CDR3 is TGTGCCAGTAGTGGCCTGGGGGGCTCCTATAATTCACCCCTCCACTTT. This codes for CASSGLGGSYNSPLHF.